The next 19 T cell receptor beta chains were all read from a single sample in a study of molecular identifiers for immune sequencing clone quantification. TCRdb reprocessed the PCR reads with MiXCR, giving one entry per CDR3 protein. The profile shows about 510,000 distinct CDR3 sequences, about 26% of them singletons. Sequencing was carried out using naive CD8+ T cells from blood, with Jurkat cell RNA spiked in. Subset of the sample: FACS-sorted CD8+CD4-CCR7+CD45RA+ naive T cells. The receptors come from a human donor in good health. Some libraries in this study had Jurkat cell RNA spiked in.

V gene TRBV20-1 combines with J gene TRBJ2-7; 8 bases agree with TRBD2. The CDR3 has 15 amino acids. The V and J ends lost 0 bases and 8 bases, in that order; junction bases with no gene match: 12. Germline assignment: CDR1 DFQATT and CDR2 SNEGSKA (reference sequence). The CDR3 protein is CSAREFTSGGWQQYF. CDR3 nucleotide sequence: TGCAGTGCTAGAGAATTTACTAGCGGAGGGTGGCAGCAGTACTTC.

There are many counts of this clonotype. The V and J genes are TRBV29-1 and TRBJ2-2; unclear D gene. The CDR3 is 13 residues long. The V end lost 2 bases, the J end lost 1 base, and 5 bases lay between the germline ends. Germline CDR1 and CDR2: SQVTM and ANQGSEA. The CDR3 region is CSVEYRNTGELFF. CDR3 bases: TGCAGCGTTGAATACAGGAACACCGGGGAGCTGTTTTTT.

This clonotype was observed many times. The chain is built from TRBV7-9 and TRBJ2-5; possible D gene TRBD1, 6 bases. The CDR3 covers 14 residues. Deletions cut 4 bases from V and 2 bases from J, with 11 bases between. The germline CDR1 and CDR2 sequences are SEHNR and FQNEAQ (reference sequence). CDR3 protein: CASSSSTGQETQYF. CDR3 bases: TGTGCCAGCAGCTCATCGACAGGACAAGAGACCCAGTACTTC.

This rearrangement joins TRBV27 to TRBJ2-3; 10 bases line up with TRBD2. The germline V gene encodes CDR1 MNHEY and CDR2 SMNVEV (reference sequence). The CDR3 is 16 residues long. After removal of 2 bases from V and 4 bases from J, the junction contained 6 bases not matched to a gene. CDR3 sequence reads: CASSLAAGGPADTQYF. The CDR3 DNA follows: TGTGCCAGCAGTTTAGCAGCGGGGGGGCCTGCAGATACGCAGTATTTT.

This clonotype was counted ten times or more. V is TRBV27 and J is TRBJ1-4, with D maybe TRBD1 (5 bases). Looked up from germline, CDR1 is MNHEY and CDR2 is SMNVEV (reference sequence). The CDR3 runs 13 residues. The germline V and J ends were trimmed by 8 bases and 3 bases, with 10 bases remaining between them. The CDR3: CASGRGANEKLFF. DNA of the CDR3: TGTGCCAGCGGGAGAGGGGCTAATGAAAAACTGTTTTTT. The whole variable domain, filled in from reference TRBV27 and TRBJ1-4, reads EAQVTQNPRYLITVTGKKLTVTCSQNMNHEYMSWYRQDPGLGLRQIYYSMNVEVTDKGDVPEGYKVSRKEKRNFPLILESPSPNQTSLYFCASGRGANEKLFFGSGTQLSVL.

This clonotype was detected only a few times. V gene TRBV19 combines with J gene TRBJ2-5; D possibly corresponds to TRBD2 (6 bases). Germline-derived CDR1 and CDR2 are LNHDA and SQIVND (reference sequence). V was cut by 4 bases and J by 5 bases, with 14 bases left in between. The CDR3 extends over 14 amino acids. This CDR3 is CASSTSDFYETQYF. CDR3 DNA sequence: TGTGCCAGTAGTACTAGCGACTTTTACGAGACCCAGTACTTC.

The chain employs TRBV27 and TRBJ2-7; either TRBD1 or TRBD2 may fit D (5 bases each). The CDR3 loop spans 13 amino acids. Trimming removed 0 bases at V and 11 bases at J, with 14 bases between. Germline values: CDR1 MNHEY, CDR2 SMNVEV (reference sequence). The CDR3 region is CASSLSIGTGEYF. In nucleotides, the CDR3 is TGTGCCAGCAGTTTATCGATAGGGACCGGGGAGTACTTC.

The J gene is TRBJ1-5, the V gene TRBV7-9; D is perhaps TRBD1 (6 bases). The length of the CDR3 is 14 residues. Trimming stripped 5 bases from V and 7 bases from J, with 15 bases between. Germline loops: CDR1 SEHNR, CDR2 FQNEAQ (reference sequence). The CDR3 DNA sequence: TGTGCCAGCAGCCTACAGGGTACCGGCCAGCCCCAGCATTTT. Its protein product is CASSLQGTGQPQHF. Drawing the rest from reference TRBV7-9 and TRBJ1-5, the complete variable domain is DTGVSQNPRHKITKRGQNVTFRCDPISEHNRLYWYRQTLGQGPEFLTYFQNEAQLEKSRLLSDRFSAERPKGSFSTLEIQRTEQGDSAMYLCASSLQGTGQPQHFGDGTRLSIL.

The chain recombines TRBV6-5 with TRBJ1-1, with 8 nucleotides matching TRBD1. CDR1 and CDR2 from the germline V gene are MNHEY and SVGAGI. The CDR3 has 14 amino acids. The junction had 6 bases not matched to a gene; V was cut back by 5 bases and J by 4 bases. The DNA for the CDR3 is TGTGCCAGCAGTAAGACAGGGGAGGGCACTGAAGCTTTCTTT. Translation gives CASSKTGEGTEAFF.

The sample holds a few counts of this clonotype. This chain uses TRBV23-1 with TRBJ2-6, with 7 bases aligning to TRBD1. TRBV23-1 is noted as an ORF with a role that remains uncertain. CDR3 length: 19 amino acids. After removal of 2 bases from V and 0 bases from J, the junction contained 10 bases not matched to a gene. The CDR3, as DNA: TGCGCCAGCAGTCAACCAAGTCCGGGACAGTTCTCTGGGGCCAACGTCCTGACTTTC. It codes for CASSQPSPGQFSGANVLTF.

The CDR3 nucleotides are TGTGCCAGCAGCTACAGGGGGAGGAATGAGCAGTTCTTC. As protein: CASSYRGRNEQFF. The chain joins TRBV7-2 to TRBJ2-1; 8 bases match TRBD1. V was clipped by 4 bases and J by 7 bases; unmatched bases: 3. The CDR3 extends over 13 amino acids. The germline gives CDR1 SGHTA, CDR2 FQGNSA.

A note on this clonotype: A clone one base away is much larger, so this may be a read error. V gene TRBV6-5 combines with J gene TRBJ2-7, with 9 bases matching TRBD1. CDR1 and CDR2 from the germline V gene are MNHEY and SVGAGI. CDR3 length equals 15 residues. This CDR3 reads CAGSYSGTGTYEQYF. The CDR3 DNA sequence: TGTGCCGGCAGTTACTCGGGGACAGGGACCTACGAGCAGTACTTC.

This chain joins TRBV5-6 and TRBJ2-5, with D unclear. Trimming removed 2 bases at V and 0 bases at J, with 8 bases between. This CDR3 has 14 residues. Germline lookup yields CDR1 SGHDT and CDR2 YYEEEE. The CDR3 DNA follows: TGTGCCAGCAGCTTAATTCTGTACCAAGAGACCCAGTACTTC. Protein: CASSLILYQETQYF.

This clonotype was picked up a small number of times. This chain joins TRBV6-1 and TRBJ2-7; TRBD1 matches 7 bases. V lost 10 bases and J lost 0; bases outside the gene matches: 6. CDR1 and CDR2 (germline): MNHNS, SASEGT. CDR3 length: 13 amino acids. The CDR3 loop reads CATKTGSSYEQYF. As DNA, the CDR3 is TGTGCCACCAAGACAGGGAGCTCCTACGAGCAGTACTTC.

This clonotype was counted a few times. CDR3 amino acids: CSARVWSDFNTGELFF. CDR3 in DNA: TGCAGTGCTAGAGTGTGGTCAGACTTCAACACCGGGGAGCTGTTTTTT. The V call is TRBV20-1, the J call TRBJ2-2; D unclear. V was cut by 1 base and J by 2 bases, with 14 bases left in between. The CDR3 is 16 residues long. Germline lookup yields CDR1 DFQATT and CDR2 SNEGSKA (reference sequence).

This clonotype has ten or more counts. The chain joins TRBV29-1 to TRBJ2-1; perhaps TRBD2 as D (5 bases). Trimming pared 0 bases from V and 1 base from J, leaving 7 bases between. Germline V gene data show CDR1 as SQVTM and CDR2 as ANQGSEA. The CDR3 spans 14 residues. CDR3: CSVEESGSYNEQFF. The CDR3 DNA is TGCAGCGTTGAAGAGAGCGGTTCCTACAATGAGCAGTTCTTC.

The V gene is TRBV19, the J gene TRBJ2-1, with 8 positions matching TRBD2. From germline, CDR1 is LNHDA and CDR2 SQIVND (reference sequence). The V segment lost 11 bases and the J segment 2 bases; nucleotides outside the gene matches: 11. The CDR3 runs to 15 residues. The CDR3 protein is CACKLTGGAYNEQFF. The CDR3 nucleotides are TGTGCCTGTAAGCTAACGGGGGGGGCCTACAATGAGCAGTTCTTC. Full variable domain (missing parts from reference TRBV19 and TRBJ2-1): DGGITQSPKYLFRKEGQNVTLSCEQNLNHDAMYWYRQDPGQGLRLIYYSQIVNDFQKGDIAEGYSVSREKKESFPLTVTSAQKNPTAFYLCACKLTGGAYNEQFFGPGTRLTVL.

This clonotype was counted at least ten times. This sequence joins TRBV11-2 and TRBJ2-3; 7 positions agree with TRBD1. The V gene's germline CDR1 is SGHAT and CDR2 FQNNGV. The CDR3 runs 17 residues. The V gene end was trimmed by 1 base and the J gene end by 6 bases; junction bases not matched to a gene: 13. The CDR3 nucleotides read TGTGCCAGCAGCTTAGGCCTAAGACAGGGACGTTGGGATACGCAGTATTTT. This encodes CASSLGLRQGRWDTQYF. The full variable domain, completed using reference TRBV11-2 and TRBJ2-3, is EAGVAQSPRYKIIEKRQSVAFWCNPISGHATLYWYQQILGQGPKLLIQFQNNGVVDDSQLPKDRFSAERLKGVDSTLKIQPAKLEDSAVYLCASSLGLRQGRWDTQYFGPGTRLTVL.

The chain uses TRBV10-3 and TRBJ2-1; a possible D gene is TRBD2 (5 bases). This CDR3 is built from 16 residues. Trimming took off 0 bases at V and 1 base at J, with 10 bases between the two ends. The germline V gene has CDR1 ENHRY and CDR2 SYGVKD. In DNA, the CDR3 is TGTGCCATCAGTGAGTCGATGAGAGGGTCCTACAATGAGCAGTTCTTC. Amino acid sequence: CAISESMRGSYNEQFF.